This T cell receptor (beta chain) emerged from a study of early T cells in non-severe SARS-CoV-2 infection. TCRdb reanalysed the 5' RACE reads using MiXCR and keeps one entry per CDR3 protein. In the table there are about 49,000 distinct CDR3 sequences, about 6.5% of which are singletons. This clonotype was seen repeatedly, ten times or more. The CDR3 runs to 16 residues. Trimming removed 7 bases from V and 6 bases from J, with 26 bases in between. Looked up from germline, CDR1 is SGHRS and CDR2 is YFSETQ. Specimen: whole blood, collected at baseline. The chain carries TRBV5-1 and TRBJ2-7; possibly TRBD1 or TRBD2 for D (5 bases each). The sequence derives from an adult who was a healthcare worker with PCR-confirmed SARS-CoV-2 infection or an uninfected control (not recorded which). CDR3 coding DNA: TGCGCCAGCTACCAGGGTGACCGGGACGGCCGAAGCGAGCAGTACTTC. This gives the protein CASYQGDRDGRSEQYF.